The 10 T cell receptor beta chains listed next were all sequenced from one sample in a study of T cell repertoires in cytomegalovirus infection (dated by TCRdb to between 2017 and 2020). The reads were generated on an Illumina HiSeq 1500. In TCRdb, the public reads were trimmed at Q25 with fastp and aligned with MiXCR, with productive beta chains retained. Entries are consolidated by CDR3 protein sequence, retaining the most common genes and DNA. The sample table contains around 450,000 distinct CDR3 sequences; only one count was recorded for roughly a third of them. The top ten clones comprise roughly an eighth of the sample. Sequencing used PBMCs. Receptor source: a human donor in good health (CMV status not recorded). Some clones in this sample may be carry-over from other donors' samples.

This clonotype appeared many times. The rearrangement uses TRBV7-8 and TRBJ2-2; 7 positions match TRBD2. Germline V gene lookup returns CDR1 SGHVS and CDR2 FQNEAQ. Losses at the gene ends were 7 bases for V and 6 bases for J; bases not matched to a gene: 11. This CDR3 is built from 15 residues. In nucleotides, the CDR3 is TGTGCCAGCACCAAATTGCGGGGGAATGCCGGGGAGCTGTTTTTT. Translation: CASTKLRGNAGELFF.

This clonotype was picked up a small number of times. The V call is TRBV28, the J call TRBJ1-3, with D unresolved. V was pared by 3 bases and J by 0 bases, with 6 bases between. The germline CDR1 and CDR2 sequences are MDHEN and SYDVKM. The CDR3 is made up of 14 amino acids. The CDR3: CASSLRSSGNTIYF. In DNA, the CDR3 is TGTGCCAGCAGTTTGCGATCCTCTGGAAACACCATATATTTT.

This clonotype was counted a few times. The chain uses TRBV20-1 and TRBJ2-3; possibly TRBD1 or TRBD2 for D (5 bases each). This CDR3 region has 10 residues. Germline assignment: CDR1 DFQATT and CDR2 SNEGSKA (reference sequence). Deletions cut 6 bases from V and 6 bases from J, with 7 bases between. As DNA, the CDR3 is TGCAGTGCGGGGGAGGATACGCAGTATTTT. It specifies CSAGEDTQYF.

Only a few counts were recorded for this clonotype. This chain links TRBV5-4 with TRBJ2-7; 10 positions agree with TRBD1. The germline CDR1 and CDR2 sequences are SGHNT and YYREEE (reference sequence). Trimming at V came to 4 bases and at J to 4 bases, leaving 8 bases not matched to a gene. This CDR3 spans 15 amino acids. The CDR3 DNA follows: TGTGCCAGCAGCCAAACCGACAGGGGGCGGTACGAGCAGTACTTC. It encodes CASSQTDRGRYEQYF.

Worth noting for this clonotype: A much larger clone sits a single nucleotide away, making a read error possible. This chain uses TRBV7-6 with TRBJ2-7, with D perhaps matching TRBD1 or TRBD2 (5 bases each). Looked up from germline, CDR1 is SGHVS and CDR2 is FNYEAQ. The CDR3 is 14 residues long. The CDR3: CASSLEGFSYEKYF. The CDR3 region has the DNA TGTGCCAGCAGCCTCGAGGGGTTCTCCTACGAGAAGTACTTC.

The gene calls are TRBV25-1 and TRBJ1-1; 7 bases are shared with TRBD1. The CDR3 totals 15 residues. V lost 6 bases, J lost 0 bases, and 7 bases stayed unmatched. Looked up from germline, CDR1 is MGHDK and CDR2 is SYGVNS. DNA of the CDR3: TGTGCCAGCAGCGAACCGGGACAGTTGAACACTGAAGCTTTCTTT. Amino acid sequence: CASSEPGQLNTEAFF.

The chain recombines TRBV4-3 with TRBJ1-6; D is undetermined. V lost 0 bases to trimming and J lost 3 bases, with 9 bases between them. Looked up from germline, CDR1 is LGHNA and CDR2 is YSLEER. CDR3 length: 16 residues. This CDR3 reads CASSQERRNYNSPLHF. For the CDR3, the DNA is TGCGCCAGCAGCCAAGAGAGACGGAACTATAATTCACCCCTCCACTTT.

This clonotype was observed many times. The V and J genes are TRBV7-3 and TRBJ2-3; 11 nucleotides match TRBD2. This CDR3 has 16 residues. The junction had 6 bases not matched to a gene; V was cut back by 5 bases and J by 2 bases. Germline CDR1 and CDR2: SGHTA and FQGTGA. The CDR3 DNA reads TGTGCCAGCAGCCCAGGACTAGCGGGCCACACAGATACGCAGTATTTT. It yields the protein CASSPGLAGHTDTQYF.

V gene TRBV12-3 or TRBV12-4 combines with J gene TRBJ2-1; 8 positions match TRBD2. The CDR3 is made up of 15 amino acids. V gave up 8 bases and J gave up 4 bases; unmatched junction bases: 10. CDR3 residues: CASRPTSGDYNEQFF. The CDR3 DNA reads as TGTGCCAGCCGCCCAACTAGCGGCGATTACAATGAGCAGTTCTTC.

This clonotype was seen ten or more times. The rearrangement joins TRBV10-2 to TRBJ2-2; no clear D gene. The CDR3 spans 11 residues. Germline CDR1 reads WSHSY; CDR2 reads SAAADI. With 4 bases removed from V and 6 bases from J, the gap between germline ends came to 3 bases. The CDR3 coding sequence is TGCGCCAGCAGTGTTGCCGGGGAGCTGTTTTTT. This sequence encodes CASSVAGELFF.